This T cell receptor (beta chain) stems from a study of beta chain features in type 1 diabetes. This clone was observed a handful of times. What it recognizes is unknown. Study conclusions and caveats: Patients' naive, central memory and regulatory TCRB repertoires appeared more alike than those of healthy donors. All four CD4+ subsets of Type 1 diabetes patients contained TCRB CDR3s that were moderately but significantly shorter.

Sequencing targeted expressed TCRB transcripts, as all isolated RNA had been reverse transcribed. The average read count of naive, central memory and regulatory T cell samples was 3 million to 4 million. Repertoires were generated with immunoSEQ multiplex PCR, while TCRdb's copy carries only in-frame clones and drops some. The table includes roughly 150,000 clones, around 7.9% detected once. The source material was central memory CD4+ T cells from blood. The TCR was taken from a man younger than 30 with type 1 diabetes.

As DNA, the CDR3 is TGTGCCAGCAGCACAGGGTTTCCCTCCTACAATGAGCAGTTCTTC. This gives the protein CASSTGFPSYNEQFF. V is TRBV28 and J is TRBJ2-1, with D maybe TRBD1 (6 bases). The V end was cut by 6 bases, the J end by 0 bases, with 12 bases between. Germline V gene lookup returns CDR1 MDHEN and CDR2 SYDVKM. The CDR3 is 15 residues long.